These 22 T cell receptor beta chains share one sample of origin, sequenced in a study of blood T cell repertoires in COVID-19. This table comes from immunoSEQ multiplex PCR, and its TCRdb copy is limited to in-frame clones, with some not included. The data show approximately 300,000 clones, around nine tenths seen once. The specimen sequenced was PBMCs or T cells enriched from blood (not recorded which). The source of these receptors is a man aged 60 to 75 who had recovered from COVID-19.

The chain joins TRBV3-1 (or the pseudogene TRBV3-2) to TRBJ1-2, with a possible D match to TRBD1 (5 bases). Germline V gene lookup returns CDR1 LGHDT and CDR2 YNNKEL (reference sequence). Trimming left V 0 bases short and J 2 bases short, with 13 bases between. The CDR3 is 16 residues long. CDR3 in amino acids: CASSQDSGERNYGYTF. The CDR3, as DNA: TGTGCCAGCAGCCAAGATTCGGGGGAAAGGAACTATGGCTACACCTTC.

The chain has TRBV6-1 and TRBJ1-6; TRBD1 agrees at 8 bases. Trimming cost V 1 base and J 10 bases; bases outside gene matches: 6. CDR3 length: 15 amino acids. The germline V gene has CDR1 MNHNS and CDR2 SASEGT. CDR3 loop: CASSEGGQGSSPLHF. In nucleotides, the CDR3 is TGTGCCAGCAGTGAAGGCGGACAGGGAAGCTCACCCCTCCACTTT.

CDR3 sequence reads: CASSLSRGLDYGYTF. As DNA, the CDR3 is TGTGCCAGCAGCCTAAGTCGGGGTTTGGACTATGGCTACACCTTC. The chain employs TRBV3-1 (or the pseudogene TRBV3-2) and TRBJ1-2; D is undetermined. V shed 4 bases and J shed 3 bases, with 15 bases lying between them. Germline V CDR1 and CDR2: LGHDT, YNNKEL (reference sequence). CDR3 length equals 15 residues.

The V call is TRBV7-9, the J call TRBJ1-2, with TRBD1 matching 9 bases. CDR1 is SEHNR and CDR2 is FQNEAQ in the germline V gene (reference sequence). This CDR3 is 17 amino acids long. The V gene end was trimmed by 5 bases and the J gene end by 4 bases; junction bases not matched to a gene: 14. The CDR3 nucleotides are TGTGCCAGCAGCCGCTGGGACAGGGTGGTTTCCGTCTATGGCTACACCTTC. Translated: CASSRWDRVVSVYGYTF.

The chain employs TRBV10-2 and TRBJ1-2; D is ambiguous. The CDR3 totals 13 residues. Germline V lookup: CDR1 WSHSY, CDR2 SAAADI. Trimming took off 3 bases at V and 6 bases at J, with 11 bases between the two ends. DNA for the CDR3: TGCGCCAGCAGTGACCCCACTTCGCATGGCTACACCTTC. Protein sequence: CASSDPTSHGYTF.

This clone was seen a few times. CDR3 amino acids: CASRYTGTSSYEQYF. CDR3 in DNA: TGTGCCAGCAGATACACCGGGACTAGTAGCTACGAGCAGTACTTC. The rearrangement links TRBV7-2 to TRBJ2-7; 8 bases map to TRBD2. Germline CDR1 reads SGHTA; CDR2 reads FQGNSA. The V gene end was trimmed by 6 bases and the J gene end by 3 bases; junction bases not matched to a gene: 10. The CDR3 loop spans 15 amino acids.

The chain carries TRBV11-1 and TRBJ2-1; 8 nucleotides match TRBD1. The CDR3 totals 16 residues. Trimming removed 3 bases from V and 3 bases from J; junction bases left unmatched: 7. Germline lookup yields CDR1 SGHAT and CDR2 FQDESV (reference sequence). The chain's CDR3 is CASSLSGTGNYNEQFF. The CDR3 DNA reads TGTGCCAGCAGCTTGTCCGGGACAGGCAACTACAATGAGCAGTTCTTC.

The V gene is TRBV6-5, the J gene TRBJ1-2; 10 positions agree with TRBD1. With 6 bases clipped from V and 4 bases from J, the junction kept 8 bases outside the gene matches. The germline gives CDR1 MNHEY, CDR2 SVGAGI. The CDR3 covers 15 residues. CDR3 protein: CASSQRQGAFYGYTF. In DNA form, the CDR3 reads TGTGCCAGCAGCCAGAGACAGGGGGCCTTCTATGGCTACACCTTC.

The gene calls are TRBV6-5 and TRBJ2-7; 11 positions match TRBD1. CDR3 size: 15 residues. The junction had 9 bases not matched to a gene; V was cut back by 7 bases and J by 4 bases. The germline V gene encodes CDR1 MNHEY and CDR2 SVGAGI. CDR3 in amino acids: CASTRGQGARYEQYF. The CDR3 DNA sequence: TGTGCCAGCACCCGCGGACAGGGGGCGCGTTACGAGCAGTACTTC.

To note about this clone: A junction end diverges from the germline sequence, so it may reflect a read error. This chain links TRBV7-7 with TRBJ2-1; 8 bases agree with TRBD1. The CDR3 consists of 15 residues. Germline V gene lookup returns CDR1 SSHAT and CDR2 FNYEAQ (reference sequence). The CDR3 nucleotides are TGTGCTAGCAGCCTCCTGACAGGGGCCGGACTTGAGCAGTTCTTC. This codes for CASSLLTGAGLEQFF. Together with reference TRBV7-7 and TRBJ2-1, the CDR3 gives the full variable domain: GAGVSQSPRYKVTKRGQDVTLRCDPISSHATLYWYQQALGQGPEFLTYFNYEAQPDKSGLPSDRFSAERPEGSISTLTIQRTEQRDSAMYRCASSLLTGAGLEQFFGPGTRLTVL.

The V call is TRBV30, the J call TRBJ1-2; D remains unclear. Germline lookup yields CDR1 GTSNPN and CDR2 SVGIG (reference sequence). The CDR3 is 15 amino acids. Trimming removed 1 base from V and 4 bases from J, with 16 bases in between. In DNA form, the CDR3 reads TGTGCCTGGAGTGAAGGCCCGGCGACTCGCTATGGCTACACCTTC. It translates to CAWSEGPATRYGYTF.

The rearrangement uses TRBV4-3 and TRBJ2-1, with 8 bases lining up with TRBD2. The CDR3 contains 17 residues. V dropped 0 bases and J dropped 4; count of bases not matched to a gene: 8. Germline assignment: CDR1 LGHNA and CDR2 YSLEER. The CDR3 DNA reads as TGCGCCAGCAGCCAAGATTGGTCGGGGGGGCCGTACAATGAGCAGTTCTTC. Its protein is CASSQDWSGGPYNEQFF.

The chain recombines TRBV6-5 with TRBJ1-2; D not resolved. Trimming stripped 0 bases from V and 2 bases from J, with 4 bases between. The length of the CDR3 is 13 residues. Germline CDR1 is MNHEY and CDR2 is SVGAGI. CDR3 nucleotides: TGTGCCAGCAGTTACTCTTCGAACTATGGCTACACCTTC. Protein sequence: CASSYSSNYGYTF.

This chain connects TRBV4-2 to TRBJ1-5, with TRBD1 matching over 7 bases. Germline V gene lookup returns CDR1 LGHNA and CDR2 YNFKEQ. The ends lost 4 bases at V and 4 bases at J; junction bases unmatched: 7. The length of the CDR3 is 15 residues. As DNA, the CDR3 is TGTGCCAGCAGCCGGGCCGGACAGGAAAATCAGCCCCAGCATTTT. Translated, it gives CASSRAGQENQPQHF.

The V call is TRBV12-5, the J call TRBJ1-5, with D possibly being TRBD1 (6 bases). Trimming shortened V by 4 bases and J by 4 bases, and 17 bases separated the two germline ends. CDR1 is LGHNT and CDR2 is FRNRAP in the germline V gene. There are 16 residues in the CDR3. The CDR3 nucleotides read TGTGCTAGTGGTTCGGGGGGCAGGGGATTAAATCAGCCCCAGCATTTT. This translates into CASGSGGRGLNQPQHF. Filled out from reference TRBV12-5 and TRBJ1-5, the complete variable domain reads DARVTQTPRHKVTEMGQEVTMRCQPILGHNTVFWYRQTMMQGLELLAYFRNRAPLDDSGMPKDRFSAEMPDATLATLKIQPSEPRDSAVYFCASGSGGRGLNQPQHFGDGTRLSIL.

This chain links TRBV10-3 with TRBJ2-4; TRBD1 agrees at 9 bases. Germline CDR1 and CDR2: ENHRY and SYGVKD. The V gene end was trimmed by 5 bases and the J gene end by 7 bases; junction bases not matched to a gene: 9. This CDR3 has 15 amino acids. The CDR3, as DNA: TGTGCCATCAGTCCCACAGGGGGCGCGAGTAACATTCAGTACTTC. This sequence encodes CAISPTGGASNIQYF.

V gene TRBV6-5 combines with J gene TRBJ2-7; TRBD1 aligns across 8 bases. The CDR3 runs 14 residues. The germline V gene has CDR1 MNHEY and CDR2 SVGAGI. V dropped 5 bases and J dropped 2; count of bases not matched to a gene: 5. The DNA of the CDR3 is TGTGCCAGCAGTCAGGGACAGGCGGCCTACGAGCAGTACTTC. Translating gives CASSQGQAAYEQYF.

This clone was seen a handful of times. The rearrangement links TRBV13 to TRBJ2-3, with TRBD2 matching 11 bases. Germline V lookup: CDR1 PRHDT, CDR2 FYEKMQ (reference sequence). The CDR3 runs to 16 residues. V gave up 5 bases and J gave up 3 bases; unmatched junction bases: 7. The chain's CDR3 is CASSVGTSGQTDTQYF. The CDR3 coding sequence is TGTGCCAGCAGCGTCGGGACTAGCGGACAGACAGATACGCAGTATTTT.

The gene calls are TRBV6-5 and TRBJ2-2; D ambiguous. Trimming removed 4 bases at V and 1 base at J, with 10 bases between. Germline lookup yields CDR1 MNHEY and CDR2 SVGAGI. The CDR3 is made up of 15 amino acids. The CDR3 sequence: CASSFRQVNTGELFF. For the CDR3, the DNA is TGTGCCAGCAGTTTCCGGCAGGTGAACACCGGGGAGCTGTTTTTT.

This chain connects TRBV9 to TRBJ1-2; D perhaps matches TRBD1 (5 bases). The CDR3 consists of 13 residues. CDR1 is SGDLS and CDR2 is YYNGEE in the germline V gene. Trimming took 4 bases from V and 4 from J, leaving 11 bases between them. CDR3 amino acids: CASSLGHLYGYTF. CDR3 in DNA: TGTGCCAGCAGCTTGGGGCACCTCTATGGCTACACCTTC.

The chain employs TRBV3-1 (or the pseudogene TRBV3-2) and TRBJ2-2, with 11 bases that match TRBD2. Germline CDR1 and CDR2: LGHDT and YNNKEL (reference sequence). CDR3 length: 17 residues. The J segment lost 8 bases and the V segment lost 4 bases, leaving 12 bases of the junction unmatched. The CDR3 protein is CASSPPLAGGSSGELFF. The CDR3 DNA sequence: TGTGCCAGCAGCCCGCCCTTAGCGGGAGGGTCTTCTGGGGAGCTGTTTTTT.

The rearrangement uses TRBV4-1 and TRBJ2-7, with TRBD1 identical over 10 bases. Germline assignment: CDR1 MGHRA and CDR2 YSYEKL. The CDR3 consists of 15 residues. The junction had 14 bases not matched to a gene; V was cut back by 6 bases and J by 9 bases. The CDR3: CASRQTRDRGNRQYF. CDR3 DNA sequence: TGCGCCAGCAGGCAAACGAGGGACAGGGGAAATAGGCAGTACTTC.